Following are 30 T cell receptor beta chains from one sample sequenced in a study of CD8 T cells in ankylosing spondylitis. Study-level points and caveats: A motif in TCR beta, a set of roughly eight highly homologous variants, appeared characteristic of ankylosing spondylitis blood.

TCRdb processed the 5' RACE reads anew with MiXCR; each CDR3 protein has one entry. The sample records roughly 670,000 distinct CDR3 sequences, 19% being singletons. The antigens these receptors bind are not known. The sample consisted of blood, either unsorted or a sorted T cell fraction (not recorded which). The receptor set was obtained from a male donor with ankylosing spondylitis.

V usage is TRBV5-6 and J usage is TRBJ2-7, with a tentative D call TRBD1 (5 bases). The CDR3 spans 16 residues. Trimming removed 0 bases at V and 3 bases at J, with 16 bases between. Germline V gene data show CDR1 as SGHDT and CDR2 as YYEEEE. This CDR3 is CASSLGTLIGDYEQYF. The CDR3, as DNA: TGTGCCAGCAGCTTGGGCACCTTGATAGGGGACTACGAGCAGTACTTC.

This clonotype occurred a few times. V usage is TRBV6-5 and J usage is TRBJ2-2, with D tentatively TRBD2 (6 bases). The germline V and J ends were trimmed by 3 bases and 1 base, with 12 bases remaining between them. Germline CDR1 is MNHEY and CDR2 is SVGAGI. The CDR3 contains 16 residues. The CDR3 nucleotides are TGTGCCAGCAGTTATGGAACGGGAGTGAACACCGGGGAGCTGTTTTTT. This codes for CASSYGTGVNTGELFF.

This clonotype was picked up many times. The CDR3 DNA reads as TGCGCCAGCAGCCAGGACGTAGACCAACTCTTCGAGCAGTACTTC. This sequence encodes CASSQDVDQLFEQYF. V gene TRBV5-1 combines with J gene TRBJ2-7, with D unclear. V lost 4 bases and J 6 bases, leaving 20 bases between the germline ends. CDR1 and CDR2 from the germline V gene are SGHRS and YFSETQ. The length of the CDR3 is 15 residues.

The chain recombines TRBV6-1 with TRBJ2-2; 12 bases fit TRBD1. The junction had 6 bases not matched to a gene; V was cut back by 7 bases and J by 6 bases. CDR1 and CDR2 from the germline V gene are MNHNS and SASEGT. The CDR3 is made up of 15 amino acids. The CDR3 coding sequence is TGTGCCAGCACGGCTGGGACAGGGGGCCCCGGGGAGCTGTTTTTT. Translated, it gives CASTAGTGGPGELFF.

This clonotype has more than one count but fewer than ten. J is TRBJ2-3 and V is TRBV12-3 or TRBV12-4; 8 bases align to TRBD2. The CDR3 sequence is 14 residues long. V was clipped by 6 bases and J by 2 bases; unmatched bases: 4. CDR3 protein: CASRRAGVTDTQYF. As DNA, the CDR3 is TGTGCCAGCAGGCGAGCGGGAGTCACAGATACGCAGTATTTT.

DNA of the CDR3: TGTGCCACCAGCAGAGGGGGATTCCAGAACAATGAGCAGTTCTTC. Its protein is CATSRGGFQNNEQFF. The V gene is TRBV15, the J gene TRBJ2-1, with unresolved D. This CDR3 spans 15 amino acids. Trimming took 1 base from V and 5 from J, leaving 12 bases between them. Looked up from germline, CDR1 is LNHNV and CDR2 is YYDKDF (reference sequence).

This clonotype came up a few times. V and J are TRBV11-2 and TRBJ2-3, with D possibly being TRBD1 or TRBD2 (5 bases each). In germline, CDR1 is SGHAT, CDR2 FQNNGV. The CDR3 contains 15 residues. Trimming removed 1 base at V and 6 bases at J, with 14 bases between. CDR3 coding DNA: TGTGCCAGCAGCTTAGTAGGGACGGGCCCGGATACGCAGTATTTT. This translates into CASSLVGTGPDTQYF.

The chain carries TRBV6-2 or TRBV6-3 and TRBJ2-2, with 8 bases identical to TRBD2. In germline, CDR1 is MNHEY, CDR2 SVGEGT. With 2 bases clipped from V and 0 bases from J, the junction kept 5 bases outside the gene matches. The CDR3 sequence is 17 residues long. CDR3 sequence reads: CASSYRRGGTNTGELFF. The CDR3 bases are TGTGCCAGCAGTTACCGTCGCGGGGGGACGAACACCGGGGAGCTGTTTTTT.

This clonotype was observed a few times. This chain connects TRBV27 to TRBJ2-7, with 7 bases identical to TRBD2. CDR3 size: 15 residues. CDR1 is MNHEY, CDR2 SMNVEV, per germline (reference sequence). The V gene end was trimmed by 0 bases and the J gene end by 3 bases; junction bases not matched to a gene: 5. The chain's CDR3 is CASSLSASGYYEQYF. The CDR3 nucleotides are TGTGCCAGCAGTTTATCGGCTAGCGGTTACTACGAGCAGTACTTC.

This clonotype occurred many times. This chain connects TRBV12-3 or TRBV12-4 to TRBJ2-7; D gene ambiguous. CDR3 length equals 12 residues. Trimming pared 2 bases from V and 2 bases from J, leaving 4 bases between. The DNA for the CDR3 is TGTGCCAGCAGTTTAATTACCTACGAGCAGTACTTC. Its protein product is CASSLITYEQYF.

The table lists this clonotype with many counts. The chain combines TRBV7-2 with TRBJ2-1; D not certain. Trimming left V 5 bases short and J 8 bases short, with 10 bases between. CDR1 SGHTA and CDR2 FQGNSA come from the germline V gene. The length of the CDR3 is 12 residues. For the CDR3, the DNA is TGTGCCAGCAGCCGTAGTGGCGATGAGCAGTTCTTC. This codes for CASSRSGDEQFF.

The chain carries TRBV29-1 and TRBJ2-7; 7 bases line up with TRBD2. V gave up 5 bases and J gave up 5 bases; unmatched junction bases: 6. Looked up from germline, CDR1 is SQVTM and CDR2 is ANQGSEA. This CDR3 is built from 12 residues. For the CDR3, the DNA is TGCAGCGTTAGGGCGGGAGTAGACGAGCAGTACTTC. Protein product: CSVRAGVDEQYF.

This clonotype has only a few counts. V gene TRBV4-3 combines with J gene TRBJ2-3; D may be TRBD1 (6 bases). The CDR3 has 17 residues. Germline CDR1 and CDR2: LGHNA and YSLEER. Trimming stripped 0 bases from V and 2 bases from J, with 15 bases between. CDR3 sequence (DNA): TGCGCCAGCAGCCAAGATAGAGTAGGACAGCACACAGATACGCAGTATTTT. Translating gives CASSQDRVGQHTDTQYF.

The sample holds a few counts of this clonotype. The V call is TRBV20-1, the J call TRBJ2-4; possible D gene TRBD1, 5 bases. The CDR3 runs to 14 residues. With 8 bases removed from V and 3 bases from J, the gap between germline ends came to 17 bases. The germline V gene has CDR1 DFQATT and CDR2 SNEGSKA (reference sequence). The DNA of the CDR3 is TGCAGTACACAAAACAGGAATTTCAAAAACATTCAGTACTTC. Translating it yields CSTQNRNFKNIQYF.

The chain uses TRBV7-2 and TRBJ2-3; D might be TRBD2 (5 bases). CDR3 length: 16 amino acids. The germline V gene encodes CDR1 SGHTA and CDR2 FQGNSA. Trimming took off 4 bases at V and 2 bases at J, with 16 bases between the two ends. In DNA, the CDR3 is TGTGCCAGCAGCTACGTTTGGTCCGGGAACACAGATACGCAGTATTTT. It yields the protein CASSYVWSGNTDTQYF.

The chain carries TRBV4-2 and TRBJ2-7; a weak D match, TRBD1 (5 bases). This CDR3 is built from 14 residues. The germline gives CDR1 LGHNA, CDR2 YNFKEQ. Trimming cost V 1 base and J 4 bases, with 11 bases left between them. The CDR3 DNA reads TGTGCCAGCAGCCAAGCTCCAGGGCAATACGAGCAGTACTTC. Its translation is CASSQAPGQYEQYF.

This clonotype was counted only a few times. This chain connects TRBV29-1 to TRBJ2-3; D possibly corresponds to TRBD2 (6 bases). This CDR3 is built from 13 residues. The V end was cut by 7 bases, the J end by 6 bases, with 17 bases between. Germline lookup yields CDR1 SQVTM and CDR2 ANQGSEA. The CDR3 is CSALSGTDDTQYF. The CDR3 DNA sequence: TGCAGCGCCCTTAGCGGAACCGATGATACGCAGTATTTT.

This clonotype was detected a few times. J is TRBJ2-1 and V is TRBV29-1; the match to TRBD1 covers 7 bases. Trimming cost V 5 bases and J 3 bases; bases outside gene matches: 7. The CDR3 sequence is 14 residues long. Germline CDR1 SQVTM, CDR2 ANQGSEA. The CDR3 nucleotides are TGCAGCGTTCCAGGGACAGAAATCTACAATGAGCAGTTCTTC. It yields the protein CSVPGTEIYNEQFF.

DNA of the CDR3: TGTGCCAGCAGTCCCGCCCGGACAGGGGGACGCACAGATACGCAGTATTTT. Translated, it gives CASSPARTGGRTDTQYF. V is TRBV27 and J is TRBJ2-3, with TRBD1 identical over 10 bases. CDR3 length: 17 residues. V lost 5 bases to trimming and J lost 1 base; unmatched junction nucleotides: 9. From germline, CDR1 is MNHEY and CDR2 SMNVEV (reference sequence).

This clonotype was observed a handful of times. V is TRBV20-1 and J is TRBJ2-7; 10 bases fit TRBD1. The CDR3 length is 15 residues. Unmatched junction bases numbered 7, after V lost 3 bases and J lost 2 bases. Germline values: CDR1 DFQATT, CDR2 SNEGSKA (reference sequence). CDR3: CSASFRDRGPYEQYF. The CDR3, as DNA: TGCAGTGCTAGTTTCCGGGACAGGGGACCCTACGAGCAGTACTTC.

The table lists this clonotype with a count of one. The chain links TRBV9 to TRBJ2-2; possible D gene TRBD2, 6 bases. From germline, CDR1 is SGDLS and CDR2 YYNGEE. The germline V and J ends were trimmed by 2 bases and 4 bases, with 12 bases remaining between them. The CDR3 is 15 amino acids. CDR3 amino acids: CASSVYGGGTGELFF. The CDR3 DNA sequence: TGTGCCAGCAGCGTGTACGGGGGTGGCACCGGGGAGCTGTTTTTT.

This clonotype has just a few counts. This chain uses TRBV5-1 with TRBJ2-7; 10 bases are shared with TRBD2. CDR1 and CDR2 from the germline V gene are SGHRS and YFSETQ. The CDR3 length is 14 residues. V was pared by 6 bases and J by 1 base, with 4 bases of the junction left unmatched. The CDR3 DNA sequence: TGCGCCAGCACCGAACTAGCGGGATCCTACGAGCAGTACTTC. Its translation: CASTELAGSYEQYF. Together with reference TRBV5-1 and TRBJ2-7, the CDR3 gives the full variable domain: KAGVTQTPRYLIKTRGQQVTLSCSPISGHRSVSWYQQTPGQGLQFLFEYFSETQRNKGNFPGRFSGRQFSNSRSEMNVSTLELGDSALYLCASTELAGSYEQYFGPGTRLTVT.

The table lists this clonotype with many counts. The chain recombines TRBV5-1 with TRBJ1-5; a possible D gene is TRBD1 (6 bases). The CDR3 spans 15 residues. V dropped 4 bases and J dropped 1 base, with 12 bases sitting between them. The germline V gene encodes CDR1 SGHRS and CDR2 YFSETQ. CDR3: CASSLDSASNQPQHF. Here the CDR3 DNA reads TGCGCCAGCAGCCTGGACAGCGCCAGCAATCAGCCCCAGCATTTT.

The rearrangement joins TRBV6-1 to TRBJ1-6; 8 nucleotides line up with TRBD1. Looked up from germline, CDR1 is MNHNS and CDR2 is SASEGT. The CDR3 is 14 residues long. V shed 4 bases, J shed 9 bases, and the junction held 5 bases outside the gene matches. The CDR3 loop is CASSGADRGSPLHF. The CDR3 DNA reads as TGTGCCAGCAGTGGGGCCGACAGGGGTTCACCCCTCCACTTT.

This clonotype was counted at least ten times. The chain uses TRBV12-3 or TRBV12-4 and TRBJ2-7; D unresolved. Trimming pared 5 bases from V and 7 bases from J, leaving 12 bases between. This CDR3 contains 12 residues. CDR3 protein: CASSPDLGEQYF. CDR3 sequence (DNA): TGTGCCAGCAGTCCCGATCTAGGTGAGCAGTACTTC.

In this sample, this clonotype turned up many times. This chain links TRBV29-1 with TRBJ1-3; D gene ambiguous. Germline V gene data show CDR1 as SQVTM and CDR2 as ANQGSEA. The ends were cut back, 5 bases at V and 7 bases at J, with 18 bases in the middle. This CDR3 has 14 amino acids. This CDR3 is CSVSFFGVANTIYF. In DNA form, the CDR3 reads TGCAGCGTTTCTTTTTTCGGAGTAGCCAACACCATATATTTT.

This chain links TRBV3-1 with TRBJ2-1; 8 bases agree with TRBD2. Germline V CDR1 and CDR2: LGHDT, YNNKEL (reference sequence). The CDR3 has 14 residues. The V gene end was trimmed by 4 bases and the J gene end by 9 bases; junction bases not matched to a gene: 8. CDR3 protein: CASSRSGSNGEQFF. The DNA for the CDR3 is TGTGCCAGCAGCCGGAGCGGGAGTAACGGTGAGCAGTTCTTC.

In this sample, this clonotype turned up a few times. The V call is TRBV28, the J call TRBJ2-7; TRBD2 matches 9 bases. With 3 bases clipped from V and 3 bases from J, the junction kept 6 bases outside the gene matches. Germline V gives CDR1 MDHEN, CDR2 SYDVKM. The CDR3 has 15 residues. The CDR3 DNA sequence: TGTGCCAGCAGTTTCGCCCTAGCGGGACACTACGAGCAGTACTTC. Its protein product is CASSFALAGHYEQYF.

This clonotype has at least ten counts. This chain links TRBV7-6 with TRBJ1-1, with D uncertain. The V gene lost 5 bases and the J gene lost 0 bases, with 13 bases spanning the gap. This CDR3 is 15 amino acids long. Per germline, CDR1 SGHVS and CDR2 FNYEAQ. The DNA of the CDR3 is TGTGCCAGCAGCCTCCAGGAGGGCTTGAACACTGAAGCTTTCTTT. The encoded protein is CASSLQEGLNTEAFF. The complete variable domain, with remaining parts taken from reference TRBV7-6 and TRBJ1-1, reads GAGVSQSPRYKVTKRGQDVALRCDPISGHVSLYWYRQALGQGPEFLTYFNYEAQQDKSGLPNDRFSAERPEGSISTLTIQRTEQRDSAMYRCASSLQEGLNTEAFFGQGTRLTVV.

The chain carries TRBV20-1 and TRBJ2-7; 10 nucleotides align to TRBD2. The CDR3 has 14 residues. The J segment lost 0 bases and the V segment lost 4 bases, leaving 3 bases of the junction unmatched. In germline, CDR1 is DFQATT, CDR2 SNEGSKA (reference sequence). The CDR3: CSAIGTSVSYEQYF. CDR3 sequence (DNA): TGCAGTGCTATCGGGACTAGCGTCTCCTACGAGCAGTACTTC.